Below, 25 T cell receptor beta chains from the same sample are listed, as sequenced in a study of cytomegalovirus exposure and HLA in healthy donors. In the PCR, 60 Vbeta and 13 Jbeta primers were used. Profiled with immunoSEQ multiplex PCR; TCRdb holds only in-frame clones, not every one. The table records approximately 100,000 clones, roughly 82% of them present only once. The sample was PBMCs. The receptors derive from a man aged 50 to 60 in good health and CMV-seronegative.

This clone was counted between two and nine times. This chain links TRBV2 with TRBJ2-7; D is perhaps TRBD1 (5 bases). The CDR3 totals 14 residues. Germline V CDR1 and CDR2: SNHLY, FYNNEI. The V gene lost 3 bases and the J gene lost 0 bases, with 9 bases spanning the gap. The CDR3 DNA sequence: TGTGCCAGCAGTGACAGGGTCAACTCCTACGAGCAGTACTTC. It codes for CASSDRVNSYEQYF. Full variable domain (outside the CDR3, taken from reference TRBV2 and TRBJ2-7): EPEVTQTPSHQVTQMGQEVILRCVPISNHLYFYWYRQILGQKVEFLVSFYNNEISEKSEIFDDQFSVERPDGSNFTLKIRSTKLEDSAMYFCASSDRVNSYEQYFGPGTRLTVT.

CDR3 sequence: CATSRGSQGHQGEQYF. In DNA form, the CDR3 reads TGTGCCACCAGCAGAGGCTCTCAGGGCCACCAGGGCGAGCAGTACTTC. The chain has TRBV15 and TRBJ2-7, with a tentative D call TRBD1 (5 bases). This CDR3 contains 16 residues. Trimming left V 1 base short and J 6 bases short, with 19 bases between. Germline loops: CDR1 LNHNV, CDR2 YYDKDF (reference sequence). The full variable domain, with the rest looked up from reference TRBV15 and TRBJ2-7, is DAMVIQNPRYQVTQFGKPVTLSCSQTLNHNVMYWYQQKSSQAPKLLFHYYDKDFNNEADTPDNFQSRRPNTSFCFLDIRSPGLGDTAMYLCATSRGSQGHQGEQYFGPGTRLTVT.

The genes are TRBV10-3 and TRBJ2-5; TRBD1 aligns across 9 bases. V lost 6 bases and J lost 5; bases outside the gene matches: 10. This CDR3 has 15 amino acids. Germline CDR1 is ENHRY and CDR2 is SYGVKD. Here the CDR3 reads CAISDPGQGQETQYF. The DNA of the CDR3 is TGTGCCATCAGCGATCCGGGACAGGGCCAGGAGACCCAGTACTTC.

The rearrangement joins TRBV5-1 to TRBJ1-6; maybe TRBD1 (5 bases). Germline V gene sequence: CDR1 SGHRS, CDR2 YFSETQ. This CDR3 comprises 14 residues. Trimming removed 0 bases at V and 8 bases at J, with 9 bases between. DNA of the CDR3: TGCGCCAGCAGCTTGGGACAGAGAGATTCACCCCTCCACTTT. Translating it yields CASSLGQRDSPLHF. Variable domain in full (rest from reference TRBV5-1 and TRBJ1-6): KAGVTQTPRYLIKTRGQQVTLSCSPISGHRSVSWYQQTPGQGLQFLFEYFSETQRNKGNFPGRFSGRQFSNSRSEMNVSTLELGDSALYLCASSLGQRDSPLHFGNGTRLTVT.

The chain joins TRBV2 to TRBJ1-4; perhaps TRBD1 as D (6 bases). V dropped 10 bases and J dropped 8 bases, with 20 bases sitting between them. CDR3 size: 14 residues. CDR1 is SNHLY, CDR2 FYNNEI, per germline. CDR3 amino acids: CATRGVEVVEKLFF. CDR3 DNA: TGTGCCACCAGGGGAGTGGAGGTCGTCGAAAAACTGTTTTTT. Complete variable domain (other parts from reference TRBV2 and TRBJ1-4): EPEVTQTPSHQVTQMGQEVILRCVPISNHLYFYWYRQILGQKVEFLVSFYNNEISEKSEIFDDQFSVERPDGSNFTLKIRSTKLEDSAMYFCATRGVEVVEKLFFGSGTQLSVL.

This clone was counted only a few times. The chain recombines TRBV10-3 with TRBJ2-7; possibly TRBD1 for D (5 bases). Germline V gene sequence: CDR1 ENHRY, CDR2 SYGVKD. This CDR3 is built from 15 residues. V was cut by 0 bases and J by 2 bases, with 11 bases left in between. The CDR3 sequence: CAISESQVRAYEQYV. In DNA form, the CDR3 reads TGTGCCATCAGTGAGTCGCAGGTCAGGGCCTACGAGCAGTACGTC.

The chain has TRBV6-1 and TRBJ2-2; weak D call: TRBD1 (5 bases). Germline loops: CDR1 MNHNS, CDR2 SASEGT. Trimming shortened V by 2 bases and J by 0 bases, and 10 bases separated the two germline ends. The CDR3 spans 16 residues. CDR3 sequence: CASSEWTLANTGELFF. The CDR3 DNA reads as TGTGCCAGCAGTGAATGGACACTCGCGAACACCGGGGAGCTGTTTTTT.

The chain links TRBV4-3 to TRBJ1-1; D might be TRBD1 (6 bases). In germline, CDR1 is LGHNA, CDR2 YSLEER. CDR3 length: 14 residues. V was cut by 1 base and J by 11 bases, with 17 bases left in between. CDR3 sequence: CASSQVNRDRWAFF. The CDR3 region has the DNA TGCGCCAGCAGCCAAGTAAATCGAGACAGGTGGGCTTTCTTT.

The V gene is TRBV7-9, the J gene TRBJ2-2; TRBD2 matches 10 bases. Germline lookup yields CDR1 SEHNR and CDR2 FQNEAQ (reference sequence). After removal of 5 bases from V and 3 bases from J, the junction contained 3 bases not matched to a gene. The CDR3 is 15 amino acids. The CDR3 DNA follows: TGTGCCAGCAGCGTTACTAGCGGGGACACCGGGGAGCTGTTTTTT. Its protein product is CASSVTSGDTGELFF.

This chain uses TRBV21-1 with TRBJ1-1. TRBV21-1 is termed a pseudogene. The length of the CDR3 is 14 residues. CDR3: CASSVPVGTFEAFF. The CDR3 DNA reads TGTGCCAGCAGCGTTCCGGTAGGGACTTTTGAAGCTTTCTTT.

The chain couples TRBV18 to TRBJ1-3, with D possibly TRBD1 on 6 matching bases. CDR1 and CDR2 (germline): KGHSH, LQKENI. V was pared by 1 base and J by 0 bases, with 10 bases between. This CDR3 is built from 16 residues. The CDR3 region is CASSPRTDLSGNTIYF. In DNA, the CDR3 is TGTGCCAGCTCACCACGGACAGATCTCTCTGGAAACACCATATATTTT.

The gene calls are TRBV5-1 and TRBJ1-2; 10 bases match TRBD1. This CDR3 has 15 amino acids. The germline CDR1 and CDR2 sequences are SGHRS and YFSETQ. Trimming removed 4 bases from V and 1 base from J; junction bases left unmatched: 4. In DNA, the CDR3 is TGCGCCAGCAGCGACGGACAGGGGGTTAACTATGGCTACACCTTC. This codes for CASSDGQGVNYGYTF. The complete variable domain, with remaining parts taken from reference TRBV5-1 and TRBJ1-2, reads KAGVTQTPRYLIKTRGQQVTLSCSPISGHRSVSWYQQTPGQGLQFLFEYFSETQRNKGNFPGRFSGRQFSNSRSEMNVSTLELGDSALYLCASSDGQGVNYGYTFGSGTRLTVV.

The chain couples TRBV9 to TRBJ2-1, with 11 bases lining up with TRBD2. V trimming: 1 base; J trimming: 4 bases; junction bases outside the gene matches: 4. Germline V gives CDR1 SGDLS, CDR2 YYNGEE. CDR3 length: 16 residues. CDR3 coding DNA: TGTGCCAGCAGCGTATCCGCTAGCGGGGGGTACAATGAGCAGTTCTTC. Translating it yields CASSVSASGGYNEQFF.

Note on this clone: Mismatch with germline at one junction end may stem from a read error. The V gene is TRBV7-9, the J gene TRBJ2-7; D ambiguous. The CDR3 runs 12 residues. Germline CDR1 is SEHNR and CDR2 is FQNEAQ (reference sequence). The CDR3 region is CSSSLASYEQYF. The CDR3 DNA reads TGTTCCAGCAGCTTGGCCTCCTACGAGCAGTACTTC. Full variable domain (rest looked up from reference TRBV7-9 and TRBJ2-7): DTGVSQNPRHKITKRGQNVTFRCDPISEHNRLYWYRQTLGQGPEFLTYFQNEAQLEKSRLLSDRFSAERPKGSFSTLEIQRTEQGDSAMYLCSSSLASYEQYFGPGTRLTVT.

The chain carries TRBV19 and TRBJ1-6; TRBD1 is a possible D gene (6 bases). CDR3 size: 15 residues. CDR1 and CDR2 (germline): LNHDA, SQIVND (reference sequence). V was cut by 1 base and J by 8 bases, with 12 bases left in between. CDR3 amino acids: CASSIAGRGDSPLHF. In DNA form, the CDR3 reads TGTGCCAGTAGTATAGCAGGCAGGGGAGATTCACCCCTCCACTTT.

The J gene is TRBJ2-6, the V gene TRBV7-6; no definite D call. CDR1 and CDR2 from the germline V gene are SGHVS and FNYEAQ. This CDR3 spans 14 amino acids. V shed 6 bases and J shed 2 bases, with 8 bases lying between them. CDR3: CASSNRAGANVLTF. The DNA for the CDR3 is TGTGCCAGCAGTAATAGAGCTGGGGCCAACGTCCTGACTTTC.

This sequence joins TRBV6-5 and TRBJ2-2, with unresolved D. This CDR3 comprises 16 residues. Germline V lookup: CDR1 MNHEY, CDR2 SVGAGI. Trimming took off 0 bases at V and 7 bases at J, with 15 bases between the two ends. CDR3 loop: CASSYSTSSKIGELFF. The DNA of the CDR3 is TGTGCCAGCAGTTACTCGACATCGTCTAAAATCGGGGAGCTGTTTTTT.

The CDR3 is CASSLGSVDEQYF. The CDR3 coding sequence is TGTGCCAGCAGCTTAGGGAGTGTTGACGAGCAGTACTTC. The V gene is TRBV7-9, the J gene TRBJ2-5; D remains unclear. Judging by the DNA end, TRBJ2-7 fits better; the J call may be wrong. The germline V gene has CDR1 SEHNR and CDR2 FQNEAQ (reference sequence). The CDR3 has 13 residues.

V usage is TRBV18 and J usage is TRBJ1-3, with unresolved D. Germline V gene lookup returns CDR1 KGHSH and CDR2 LQKENI. This CDR3 is built from 15 residues. Trimming cost V 2 bases and J 4 bases, with 12 bases left between them. CDR3 residues: CASSPNTALGNTIYF. Here the CDR3 DNA reads TGTGCCAGCTCACCAAACACAGCCCTCGGAAACACCATATATTTT.

J is TRBJ2-6 and V is TRBV2; TRBD1 might be the D (5 bases). Trimming cost V 5 bases and J 9 bases, with 8 bases left between them. This CDR3 spans 12 amino acids. CDR1 and CDR2 (germline): SNHLY, FYNNEI. CDR3 coding DNA: TGTGCCAGCAGTCAGGGTGTCAACGTCCTGACTTTC. Translating it yields CASSQGVNVLTF. Filled out from reference TRBV2 and TRBJ2-6, the complete variable domain reads EPEVTQTPSHQVTQMGQEVILRCVPISNHLYFYWYRQILGQKVEFLVSFYNNEISEKSEIFDDQFSVERPDGSNFTLKIRSTKLEDSAMYFCASSQGVNVLTFGAGSRLTVL.

A note on this clone: This CDR3 is also generated by other DNA sequences in the sample. The chain carries TRBV7-9 and TRBJ1-2, with 8 bases fitting TRBD1. The J segment lost 4 bases and the V segment lost 4 bases, leaving 5 bases of the junction unmatched. CDR1 is SEHNR and CDR2 is FQNEAQ in the germline V gene (reference sequence). This CDR3 has 14 residues. CDR3 DNA sequence: TGTGCCAGCAGCTATGGACAGGGAGGCTATGGCTACACCTTC. Residues: CASSYGQGGYGYTF.

The chain is built from TRBV5-1 and TRBJ2-1; 12 positions agree with TRBD2. The length of the CDR3 is 20 residues. From germline, CDR1 is SGHRS and CDR2 YFSETQ. Trimming at V came to 0 bases and at J to 0 bases, leaving 10 bases not matched to a gene. CDR3 region: CASSLAGLAGGPGSYNEQFF. The CDR3 DNA reads as TGCGCCAGCAGCTTGGCCGGTCTAGCGGGGGGGCCGGGCTCCTACAATGAGCAGTTCTTC. Full variable domain (missing parts from reference TRBV5-1 and TRBJ2-1): KAGVTQTPRYLIKTRGQQVTLSCSPISGHRSVSWYQQTPGQGLQFLFEYFSETQRNKGNFPGRFSGRQFSNSRSEMNVSTLELGDSALYLCASSLAGLAGGPGSYNEQFFGPGTRLTVL.

The J gene is TRBJ2-2, the V gene TRBV7-8; D perhaps matches TRBD1 (5 bases). The germline V and J ends were trimmed by 7 bases and 2 bases, with 11 bases remaining between them. Germline CDR1 and CDR2: SGHVS and FQNEAQ. The CDR3 covers 14 residues. CDR3 DNA sequence: TGTGCCAGCACCAAGACAGCAAACACCGGGGAGCTGTTTTTT. Translating gives CASTKTANTGELFF.

The CDR3 bases are TGTGCTAGTGGTTTGGATAGCGGGGTCTCCTACAATGAGCAGTTCTTC. Translated, it gives CASGLDSGVSYNEQFF. The rearrangement joins TRBV12-5 to TRBJ2-1, with TRBD2 matching 8 bases. J was trimmed by 0 bases and V by 1 base; bases with no gene match: 2. The CDR3 extends over 16 amino acids. Germline V gene data show CDR1 as LGHNT and CDR2 as FRNRAP.

The gene calls are TRBV6-1 and TRBJ1-5; D is undetermined. Deletions cut 1 base from V and 1 base from J, with 8 bases between. The CDR3 consists of 15 residues. Germline CDR1 reads MNHNS; CDR2 reads SASEGT. The CDR3 nucleotides read TGTGCCAGCAGTGAAGTCGGTAGAAGCAATCAGCCCCAGCATTTT. It encodes CASSEVGRSNQPQHF.